This T cell receptor (beta chain) was identified in a study of blood T cell repertoires in COVID-19. This CDR3 region has 11 residues. Trimming took off 2 bases at V and 7 bases at J, with 4 bases between the two ends. The germline V gene has CDR1 SGHDT and CDR2 YYEEEE. Under the authors' procedure: Nucleated cell counts were estimated from reference gene primer amplification. TCRdb keeps only in-frame clones here, not all; method: immunoSEQ multiplex PCR. The V and J calls and clone size were taken over from that table, and D and trimming were inferred from the DNA. The profile shows around 330,000 clones, 75% to 90% of them singletons.

This rearrangement joins TRBV5-6 to TRBJ2-4; D unresolved. The specimen sequenced was PBMCs or T cells enriched from blood (not recorded which). The sequence was obtained from a woman in her 30s who had been exposed to COVID-19. As DNA, the CDR3 is TGTGCCAGCAGCTTCGAGAACATTCAGTACTTC. Protein product: CASSFENIQYF.